This T cell receptor beta chain was captured by sequencing in a study of blood T cell repertoires in COVID-19. Across the study: PBMCs, B-cell-depleted T cells, or T cells provided the cDNA or gDNA that made up the material.

CDR3 length equals 12 residues. CDR1 is KGHSH, CDR2 LQKENI, per germline. V dropped 6 bases and J dropped 6; count of bases not matched to a gene: 1. This clone occurred a few times. The repertoire was sequenced with immunoSEQ multiplex PCR; TCRdb's copy has only in-frame clones and lacks some. The top ten clones hold almost 30% of a sample with about 120,000 clones, about 87% of them seen once. The V call is TRBV18, the J call TRBJ1-2; 10 nucleotides match TRBD1. This clonotype was sampled from a woman in her sixties or seventies with acute or convalescent COVID-19. Sequenced input: peripheral blood. CDR3 in amino acids: CASSGQGDGYTF. In DNA form, the CDR3 reads TGTGCCAGCTCCGGACAGGGGGATGGCTACACCTTC.